This is a list of T cell receptor beta chains from one sample in a study of OX40 agonist ivuxolimab in advanced cancers. Profiling relied on immunoSEQ multiplex PCR, and the TCRdb table lists in-frame clones only, not all of them. The sample lists tens of thousands of clones, approximately 89% seen once, with around 13% in the top ten. The starting material was CD4+ or CD8+ T cells sorted from blood, obtained in a trial of the OX40 agonist ivuxolimab. All receptors derive from an adult with an advanced solid tumor such as melanoma, head and neck, liver or kidney cancer. Both conserved end residues are part of each CDR3. A D gene is named only where the DNA matches it firmly. Where a row states a size, it is once, few, many or the class of an expanded clone; other rows omit it.

clone_size: -; d_call: -; j_call: TRBJ1-1; v_call: TRBV30; cdr3_aa: CAWSVLKNTEAFF; cdr3_nt: TGTGCCTGGAGTGTTCTAAAGAACACTGAAGCTTTCTTT
clone_size: -; d_call: TRBD1; j_call: TRBJ1-1; v_call: TRBV5-1; cdr3_aa: CASSLGTGPSSEAFF; cdr3_nt: TGCGCCAGCAGCTTGGGGACAGGGCCTAGCTCAGAAGCTTTCTTT
clone_size: -; d_call: -; j_call: TRBJ1-3; v_call: TRBV28; cdr3_aa: CASSSLTVLDTIYF; cdr3_nt: TGTGCCAGCAGCAGTTTGACGGTATTGGACACCATATATTTT
clone_size: -; d_call: TRBD1; j_call: TRBJ2-7; v_call: TRBV27; cdr3_aa: CASSFGTGFYEQYF; cdr3_nt: TGTGCCAGCAGTTTCGGGACAGGGTTCTACGAGCAGTACTTC
clone_size: -; d_call: -; j_call: TRBJ2-7; v_call: TRBV7-9; cdr3_aa: CASSPPTRYEQYF; cdr3_nt: TGTGCCAGCAGCCCCCCGACCCGCTACGAGCAGTACTTC
clone_size: -; d_call: -; j_call: TRBJ2-1; v_call: TRBV9; cdr3_aa: CASGHSLNEQFF; cdr3_nt: TGTGCCAGCGGGCACAGTCTCAATGAGCAGTTCTTC
clone_size: -; d_call: -; j_call: TRBJ2-7; v_call: TRBV7-9; cdr3_aa: CASSLVPDYEQYF; cdr3_nt: TGTGCCAGCAGCTTAGTTCCAGACTACGAGCAGTACTTC
clone_size: -; d_call: -; j_call: TRBJ2-7; v_call: TRBV7-9; cdr3_aa: CASSLDLSYEQYF; cdr3_nt: TGTGCCAGCAGCTTAGATTTATCCTACGAGCAGTACTTC
clone_size: once; d_call: -; j_call: TRBJ2-7; v_call: TRBV27; cdr3_aa: CASSPEGALHTYEQYF; cdr3_nt: TGTGCCAGCAGTCCCGAGGGAGCGCTACATACCTACGAGCAGTACTTC
clone_size: once; d_call: -; j_call: TRBJ2-3; v_call: TRBV4-2; cdr3_aa: CASSEALGGGTDTQYF; cdr3_nt: TGTGCCAGCAGCGAAGCCCTGGGGGGCGGCACAGATACGCAGTATTTT
clone_size: -; d_call: TRBD2; j_call: TRBJ2-2; v_call: TRBV9; cdr3_aa: CASSVGLAGGVGELFF; cdr3_nt: TGTGCCAGCAGCGTAGGACTAGCGGGAGGGGTCGGGGAGCTGTTTTTT
clone_size: -; d_call: TRBD1; j_call: TRBJ2-5; v_call: TRBV28; cdr3_aa: CASSSQTGGRFEQYF; cdr3_nt: TGTGCCAGCAGTTCTCAAACAGGGGGGAGGTTTGAGCAGTACTTC
clone_size: -; d_call: -; j_call: TRBJ2-1; v_call: TRBV27; cdr3_aa: CASTFMGPGSYNEQFF; cdr3_nt: TGTGCCAGCACTTTTATGGGTCCGGGCTCCTACAATGAGCAGTTCTTC
clone_size: -; d_call: TRBD2; j_call: TRBJ2-1; v_call: TRBV28; cdr3_aa: CATSGSFILNEQFF; cdr3_nt: TGTGCCACGAGCGGGAGCTTCATACTAAATGAGCAGTTCTTC
clone_size: -; d_call: -; j_call: TRBJ1-1; v_call: TRBV5-4; cdr3_aa: CASSPQGTDTEAFF; cdr3_nt: TGTGCCAGCAGCCCCCAGGGGACGGACACTGAAGCTTTCTTT
clone_size: once; d_call: -; j_call: TRBJ1-1; v_call: TRBV10-2; cdr3_aa: CASVDTEAFF; cdr3_nt: TGCGCCAGCGTAGACACTGAAGCTTTCTTT
clone_size: once; d_call: -; j_call: TRBJ1-2; v_call: TRBV13; cdr3_aa: CASSEAGALNYGYTF; cdr3_nt: TGTGCCAGCAGCGAAGCCGGGGCCCTCAACTATGGCTACACCTTC
clone_size: -; d_call: TRBD1; j_call: TRBJ1-5; v_call: TRBV10-3; cdr3_aa: CATGQGLDSNQPQHF; cdr3_nt: TGTGCCACGGGACAGGGTCTGGATAGCAATCAGCCCCAGCATTTT
clone_size: -; d_call: TRBD1; j_call: TRBJ1-2; v_call: TRBV27; cdr3_aa: CASSPGTGGGYTF; cdr3_nt: TGTGCCAGCAGTCCGGGGACAGGGGGTGGCTACACCTTC
clone_size: -; d_call: -; j_call: TRBJ1-4; v_call: TRBV19; cdr3_aa: CASSIEGEKLFF; cdr3_nt: TGTGCCAGTAGTATTGAGGGGGAAAAACTGTTTTTT
clone_size: -; d_call: TRBD1; j_call: TRBJ2-7; v_call: TRBV11-2; cdr3_aa: CASSFGTAYEQYF; cdr3_nt: TGTGCCAGCAGCTTTGGGACAGCCTACGAGCAGTACTTC
clone_size: -; d_call: -; j_call: TRBJ2-7; v_call: TRBV7-6; cdr3_aa: CASSLGSSPYEQYF; cdr3_nt: TGTGCCAGCAGCCTCGGGAGCTCCCCCTACGAGCAGTACTTC
clone_size: -; d_call: -; j_call: TRBJ2-3; v_call: TRBV5-4; cdr3_aa: CASSLELGGDTQYF; cdr3_nt: TGTGCCAGCAGCTTGGAACTAGGTGGTGATACGCAGTATTTT
clone_size: -; d_call: -; j_call: TRBJ1-4; v_call: TRBV7-9; cdr3_aa: CASSSSSANEKLFF; cdr3_nt: TGTGCCAGCAGCTCTAGTTCCGCTAATGAAAAACTGTTTTTT
clone_size: -; d_call: -; j_call: TRBJ2-7; v_call: TRBV28; cdr3_aa: CASSLWRRTVEQYF; cdr3_nt: TGTGCCAGCAGTTTATGGAGGAGGACAGTCGAGCAGTACTTC
clone_size: -; d_call: -; j_call: TRBJ2-7; v_call: TRBV7-9; cdr3_aa: CASSSPTTISYEQYF; cdr3_nt: TGTGCCAGCAGCTCCCCTACGACGATCTCCTACGAGCAGTACTTC
clone_size: -; d_call: TRBD1; j_call: TRBJ2-6; v_call: TRBV29-1; cdr3_aa: CSVVGQENSGANVLTF; cdr3_nt: TGCAGCGTTGTTGGACAGGAAAACTCTGGGGCCAACGTCCTGACTTTC
clone_size: -; d_call: -; j_call: TRBJ2-1; v_call: TRBV29-1; cdr3_aa: CSVVAYNEQFF; cdr3_nt: TGCAGCGTTGTGGCTTACAATGAGCAGTTCTTC
clone_size: -; d_call: -; j_call: TRBJ1-2; v_call: TRBV14; cdr3_aa: CASSLAGGILYTF; cdr3_nt: TGTGCCAGCAGCCTGGCAGGAGGGATACTCTACACCTTC
clone_size: -; d_call: TRBD1; j_call: TRBJ2-7; v_call: TRBV11-2; cdr3_aa: CASSLVGPRGHEQYF; cdr3_nt: TGTGCCAGCAGCTTAGTGGGCCCAAGGGGGCACGAGCAGTACTTC
clone_size: -; d_call: -; j_call: TRBJ2-5; v_call: TRBV25-1; cdr3_aa: CASSFGAVETQYF; cdr3_nt: TGTGCCAGCAGTTTCGGAGCTGTGGAGACCCAGTACTTC
clone_size: -; d_call: -; j_call: TRBJ2-1; v_call: TRBV19; cdr3_aa: CASSPGRRSSYNEQFF; cdr3_nt: TGTGCCAGTAGTCCAGGGCGAAGGAGCTCCTACAATGAGCAGTTCTTC
clone_size: once; d_call: -; j_call: TRBJ1-1; v_call: TRBV5-4; cdr3_aa: CASSRMGEAFF; cdr3_nt: TGTGCCAGCAGCCGAATGGGGGAAGCTTTCTTT
clone_size: -; d_call: -; j_call: TRBJ1-1; v_call: TRBV19; cdr3_aa: CASSMGQYTEAFF; cdr3_nt: TGTGCCAGTAGTATGGGGCAGTACACTGAAGCTTTCTTT
clone_size: -; d_call: TRBD1; j_call: TRBJ2-3; v_call: TRBV27; cdr3_aa: CASRGQVEDTQYF; cdr3_nt: TGTGCCAGCAGAGGACAGGTGGAAGATACGCAGTATTTT
clone_size: -; d_call: -; j_call: TRBJ2-7; v_call: TRBV28; cdr3_aa: CASSFAHGSSSYEQYF; cdr3_nt: TGTGCCAGCAGTTTTGCTCACGGGAGCTCGTCCTACGAGCAGTACTTC
clone_size: few; d_call: -; j_call: TRBJ2-7; v_call: TRBV7-8; cdr3_aa: CASSLAGSLGGFPYEQYF; cdr3_nt: TGTGCCAGCAGCTTAGCCGGGTCACTAGGTGGCTTTCCCTACGAGCAGTACTTC
clone_size: -; d_call: -; j_call: TRBJ2-5; v_call: TRBV5-4; cdr3_aa: CASSFRGSETQYF; cdr3_nt: TGTGCCAGCAGCTTTCGGGGGAGTGAGACCCAGTACTTC
clone_size: -; d_call: -; j_call: TRBJ1-6; v_call: TRBV13; cdr3_aa: CASSLGIWDGSYNSPLHF; cdr3_nt: TGTGCCAGCAGCTTAGGCATCTGGGATGGCTCCTATAATTCACCCCTCCACTTT
clone_size: -; d_call: -; j_call: TRBJ2-1; v_call: TRBV4-1; cdr3_aa: CASSQGPEQFF; cdr3_nt: TGCGCCAGCAGCCAAGGCCCTGAGCAGTTCTTC
clone_size: few; d_call: -; j_call: TRBJ2-2; v_call: TRBV9; cdr3_aa: CASSPPNTGELFF; cdr3_nt: TGTGCCAGCAGCCCGCCGAACACCGGGGAGCTGTTTTTT
clone_size: -; d_call: -; j_call: TRBJ1-3; v_call: TRBV19; cdr3_aa: CASSIGTPGVGNTIYF; cdr3_nt: TGTGCCAGTAGTATTGGGACCCCCGGAGTTGGAAACACCATATATTTT
clone_size: -; d_call: -; j_call: TRBJ2-7; v_call: TRBV27; cdr3_aa: CASSYRSSYEQYF; cdr3_nt: TGTGCCAGCAGTTACAGGAGCTCCTACGAGCAGTACTTC
clone_size: -; d_call: TRBD2; j_call: TRBJ2-7; v_call: TRBV19; cdr3_aa: CASSINLASGRLYEQYF; cdr3_nt: TGTGCCAGTAGTATTAACTTGGCTAGCGGGAGATTATACGAGCAGTACTTC